These T cell receptor beta chains were read from a single sample in a study of blood T cell repertoires in COVID-19. Libraries were prepared by immunoSEQ multiplex PCR; TCRdb keeps only in-frame clonotypes and omits some of them. The sample contains around 330,000 clones, 88% of which appear only once. The sample was peripheral blood. Receptor source: a woman younger than 45 with COVID-19, enrolled during active disease. Both conserved end residues are part of each CDR3. A D gene is named only where the DNA matches it firmly. Size is stated for part of the rows, as once, few or many counts, or as a class when the clone is expanded.

DNA	CDR3	J	size	D	V
TGCGCCAGCAGCCAAGAGACAGGGGGTTATAGTAATGAGCAGTTCTTC	CASSQETGGYSNEQFF	TRBJ2-1	few	TRBD1	TRBV4-1
TGCGCCAGCAGCCAAGTAATCGGCCAGGGGAGTGAAAAACTGTTTTTT	CASSQVIGQGSEKLFF	TRBJ1-4	many	NA	TRBV4-3
TGTGCCAGTAGTATCCGGGGTCAGTTCAGCTCCTATAATTCACCCCTCCACTTT	CASSIRGQFSSYNSPLHF	TRBJ1-6	NA	NA	TRBV19
TGTGCCAGCGGAATAACGGCCGGGGGGAGCGGAGGCTACACCTTC	CASGITAGGSGGYTF	TRBJ1-2	NA	NA	TRBV7-9
TGCGCCAGCAGCCAAGTCTTAGGGGATGGGCAGTTCTTC	CASSQVLGDGQFF	TRBJ2-1	NA	NA	TRBV4-1
TGTGCCAGCAGGGGGAGAGGGACAGCGGAGACCCAGTACTTC	CASRGRGTAETQYF	TRBJ2-5	NA	TRBD1	TRBV7-9
TGTGCCAGCAGCCAAGGGGGACAGAGTACACCCCTCCACTTT	CASSQGGQSTPLHF	TRBJ1-6	NA	TRBD1	TRBV4-2
TGTGCCAGCGCGACAGGCCCAAACACCGGGGAGCTGTTTTTT	CASATGPNTGELFF	TRBJ2-2	NA	NA	TRBV2
TGTGCCACCAGTGATCACAGGGGGATTAGTGATACGCAGTATTTT	CATSDHRGISDTQYF	TRBJ2-3	NA	TRBD1	TRBV24-1
TGTGCCAGCAGTCTATCAGGGGATGGCTACACCTTC	CASSLSGDGYTF	TRBJ1-2	few	NA	TRBV12-3/TRBV12-4
TGTGCCAGCAGTTCACAGGGCGGGGGGACTGAAGCTTTCTTT	CASSSQGGGTEAFF	TRBJ1-1	NA	NA	TRBV2
TGTGCCACCAGTGATCCGGACAGGGCCCAAGAGACCCAGTACTTC	CATSDPDRAQETQYF	TRBJ2-5	NA	TRBD1	TRBV24-1
TGTGCCAGTACGGACAGGGGTGAAACCGGGGAGCTGTTTTTT	CASTDRGETGELFF	TRBJ2-2	NA	TRBD1	TRBV19
TGTGCCAGTAGCTTTAGGACAGAAAACTATGGCTACACCTTC	CASSFRTENYGYTF	TRBJ1-2	NA	NA	TRBV19
TGCAGTGCTAGCGGAGTTGGAGCTTTCTTT	CSASGVGAFF	TRBJ1-1	NA	NA	TRBV20-1
TGTGCCTGGGGACAGGGCAATATGCCGGGCTACACCTTC	CAWGQGNMPGYTF	TRBJ1-2	NA	TRBD1	TRBV30
TGCAGCGTTCACCAGCCGACTAGAACGTATGGCTACACCTTC	CSVHQPTRTYGYTF	TRBJ1-2	few	NA	TRBV29-1
TGTGCCAGCAGTTTAGCAGGGGACCAAGAGACCCAGTACTTC	CASSLAGDQETQYF	TRBJ2-5	NA	NA	TRBV28
TGTGCCAGCAGTGTTCTCACTAACACTGAAGCTTTCTTT	CASSVLTNTEAFF	TRBJ1-1	few	NA	TRBV2
TGCGCCAGCGGGAGAGCGGGGAGCACAGATACGCAGTATTTT	CASGRAGSTDTQYF	TRBJ2-3	NA	TRBD2	TRBV4-3
TGCGCCAGCAGTGAGTCGACTGGGGCGGCCGGGGAGCTGTTTTTT	CASSESTGAAGELFF	TRBJ2-2	NA	NA	TRBV10-2
TGTGCCAGCAGCTTAATGGGTCAGGGGACCACTGAAGCTTTCTTT	CASSLMGQGTTEAFF	TRBJ1-1	NA	NA	TRBV7-6
TGTGCCAGCAGTTTAAAAGGGACAGGGAATTCACCCCTCCACTTT	CASSLKGTGNSPLHF	TRBJ1-6	NA	TRBD1	TRBV27
TGTGCCCCCCTCGGGACAGGGGTCGTCGGCACTGAAGCTTTCTTT	CAPLGTGVVGTEAFF	TRBJ1-1	NA	TRBD1	TRBV3-1/TRBV3-2
TGTGCCAGCAGCCCTACGTGGTCGCGGAAAGAAGCTTTCTTT	CASSPTWSRKEAFF	TRBJ1-1	NA	NA	TRBV27
TGTGCCAGCAGTGAAGGGGCCCTTAACACTGAAGCTTTCTTT	CASSEGALNTEAFF	TRBJ1-1	NA	NA	TRBV6-1
TGTGCCATCAGTGAATTGGGGGGAAAACTGTTTTTT	CAISELGGKLFF	TRBJ1-4	NA	NA	TRBV10-3
TGTGCCAGCAGCCCGGACAGTTCCTACGAGCAGTACTTC	CASSPDSSYEQYF	TRBJ2-7	NA	NA	TRBV3-1/TRBV3-2
TGTGCCAGCAGCCTAGCGGGGGGGCAAGGCGGGGAGCTGTTTTTT	CASSLAGGQGGELFF	TRBJ2-2	NA	TRBD2	TRBV4-2
TGTGCCAGCAGCCCTCGACAGGGAGATAATTCACCCCTCCACTTT	CASSPRQGDNSPLHF	TRBJ1-6	NA	TRBD1	TRBV7-9
TGTGCCAGCAGTGAATGGGAGCTGAACACTGAAGCTTTCTTT	CASSEWELNTEAFF	TRBJ1-1	NA	NA	TRBV2
TGTGCCACCAGCAGAGATGGACAGGGTCGCGAGACCCAGTACTTC	CATSRDGQGRETQYF	TRBJ2-5	NA	TRBD1	TRBV15
TGTGCCAGCAGCAAAATGACAGCAGAGCAAGAGACCCAGTACTTC	CASSKMTAEQETQYF	TRBJ2-5	NA	NA	TRBV7-6
TGTGCCAGCAGCGACCCACGGACAGGCTCGATTGAAAAACTGTTTTTT	CASSDPRTGSIEKLFF	TRBJ1-4	NA	TRBD1	TRBV7-9
TGCAGTGCTATTGACAGGGGAAGGAGCAATCAGCCCCAGCATTTT	CSAIDRGRSNQPQHF	TRBJ1-5	once	TRBD1	TRBV20-1
TGTGCCAGCAATAGAGTATTAAATCAGCCCCAGCATTTT	CASNRVLNQPQHF	TRBJ1-5	NA	NA	TRBV2
TGTGCCAGCAGCCCCGCGGCCGGTGAAGCTTTCTTT	CASSPAAGEAFF	TRBJ1-1	NA	NA	TRBV7-9
TGTGCCAGCAGTAACATAAACAGGGTATTAAGTTACGAGCAGTACTTC	CASSNINRVLSYEQYF	TRBJ2-7	NA	NA	TRBV11-3
TGTGCCAGTAGTATGGACACCGGACTCCACTTT	CASSMDTGLHF	TRBJ1-6	NA	NA	TRBV19
TGTGCCAGCAGTGGAGGGGGTAACACTGAAGCTTTCTTT	CASSGGGNTEAFF	TRBJ1-1	few	NA	TRBV25-1
TGTGCCAGCAGCTTAGGGAGAGGACAACAAATCTATGGCTACACCTTC	CASSLGRGQQIYGYTF	TRBJ1-2	once	NA	TRBV7-9
TGTGCCACCCTAGGGGTGGGCACTGAAGCTTTCTTT	CATLGVGTEAFF	TRBJ1-1	NA	NA	TRBV27
TGTGCCAGCAGTTTACGGGGAGTCATCGTTGGCTCCTACAATGAGCAGTTCTTC	CASSLRGVIVGSYNEQFF	TRBJ2-1	NA	NA	TRBV27
TGTGCCAGCAGAGGACAGGGGTCTAACTATGGCTACACCTTC	CASRGQGSNYGYTF	TRBJ1-2	NA	TRBD1	TRBV2
TGTGCCAGCAGCCAGGCACAGGGGGCGCGTGGCAATGAGCAGTTCTTC	CASSQAQGARGNEQFF	TRBJ2-1	NA	TRBD1	TRBV4-2
TGTGCCAGCAGCCGCCCCTCGGGGGGCACAGATACGCAGTATTTT	CASSRPSGGTDTQYF	TRBJ2-3	NA	NA	TRBV13
TGTGCCACCAGCAGAGCTGGCCGGGGTCAGGACGTACAAGAGACCCAGTACTTC	CATSRAGRGQDVQETQYF	TRBJ2-5	NA	NA	TRBV15
TGCGCCAGCAGCTTGGATGCAGGGGGGTATGGCTACACCTTC	CASSLDAGGYGYTF	TRBJ1-2	few	TRBD1	TRBV5-1
TGTGCCACCAGTGATCAAGGGACTAGCGGGGAAGAGACCCAGTACTTC	CATSDQGTSGEETQYF	TRBJ2-5	NA	TRBD2	TRBV24-1
TGTGCCAGCAGCGTAGGGTCCAGCTCCTACAATGAGCAGTTCTTC	CASSVGSSSYNEQFF	TRBJ2-1	once	NA	TRBV9
TGTGCCAGCAGCTCTTCCTATAATTCACCCCTCCACTTT	CASSSSYNSPLHF	TRBJ1-6	NA	NA	TRBV5-6
TGTGCCAGCAGCCCCGCATTAAACAGCTATGGCTACACCTTC	CASSPALNSYGYTF	TRBJ1-2	NA	NA	TRBV11-2
TGTGCCAGCAGCCCGGGGGGGTCTGGGGCCAACGTCCTGACTTTC	CASSPGGSGANVLTF	TRBJ2-6	few	TRBD2	TRBV7-2
TGTGCCAGCAGACGTCAGGGTTCTCAGCCCCAGCATTTT	CASRRQGSQPQHF	TRBJ1-5	NA	NA	TRBV28
TGTGCCAGCAGCCAAGGGGTGACAGGGACGAACACTGAAGCTTTCTTT	CASSQGVTGTNTEAFF	TRBJ1-1	NA	TRBD1	TRBV3-1/TRBV3-2
TGTGCCAGCAGCTTCGGAAGCGGGGGCCTGAACACCGGGGAGCTGTTTTTT	CASSFGSGGLNTGELFF	TRBJ2-2	NA	TRBD2	TRBV11-3
TGTGCCAGCAGTTACTCGGCAGGGAACACTGAAGCTTTCTTT	CASSYSAGNTEAFF	TRBJ1-1	NA	NA	TRBV6-2/TRBV6-3